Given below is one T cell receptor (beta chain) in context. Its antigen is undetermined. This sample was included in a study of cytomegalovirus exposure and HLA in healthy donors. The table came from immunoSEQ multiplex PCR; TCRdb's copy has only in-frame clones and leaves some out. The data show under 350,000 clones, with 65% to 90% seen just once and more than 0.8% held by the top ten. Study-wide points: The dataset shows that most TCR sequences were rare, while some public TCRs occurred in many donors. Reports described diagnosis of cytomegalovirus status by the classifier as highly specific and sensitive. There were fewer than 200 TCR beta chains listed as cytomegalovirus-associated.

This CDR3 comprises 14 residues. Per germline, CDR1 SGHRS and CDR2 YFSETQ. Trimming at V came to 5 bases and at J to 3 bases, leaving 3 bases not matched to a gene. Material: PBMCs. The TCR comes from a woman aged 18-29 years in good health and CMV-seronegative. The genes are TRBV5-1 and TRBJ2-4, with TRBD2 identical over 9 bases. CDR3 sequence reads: CASRPTSGKNIQYF. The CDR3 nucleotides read TGCGCCAGCAGGCCGACTAGCGGCAAAAACATTCAGTACTTC. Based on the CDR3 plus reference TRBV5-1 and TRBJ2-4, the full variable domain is KAGVTQTPRYLIKTRGQQVTLSCSPISGHRSVSWYQQTPGQGLQFLFEYFSETQRNKGNFPGRFSGRQFSNSRSEMNVSTLELGDSALYLCASRPTSGKNIQYFGAGTRLSVL.